These 29 T cell receptor beta chains were sequenced from one sample in a study of technical replicates of blood from a few donors. Some clones are missing from TCRdb's copy, which holds only in-frame ones; the method was immunoSEQ multiplex PCR. The sample holds tens of thousands of clones, about 87% seen once. The sample comprised PBMCs. The source of these receptors is a human donor in good health. Some clones in this sample may be carry-over from other donors' samples.

The V gene is TRBV6-1, the J gene TRBJ2-7; D might be TRBD2 (5 bases). The CDR3 loop spans 13 amino acids. V was shortened by 10 bases and J by 7 bases, with 20 bases between the two germline ends. Germline values: CDR1 MNHNS, CDR2 SASEGT. The CDR3 DNA sequence: TGTGCCATCAGCCGAACAGAGGGCCGGGAGCAGTACTTC. This translates into CAISRTEGREQYF.

The genes are TRBV4-1 and TRBJ1-5; tentative D call: TRBD1 (5 bases). V gave up 1 base and J gave up 6 bases, with 10 bases separating them. Germline V lookup: CDR1 MGHRA, CDR2 YSYEKL. There are 14 residues in the CDR3. This CDR3 reads CASSQGSGFQPQHF. CDR3 nucleotide sequence: TGCGCCAGCAGCCAAGGATCAGGGTTTCAGCCCCAGCATTTT.

This chain joins TRBV11-3 and TRBJ2-7, with TRBD1 as a possible D gene (6 bases). From germline, CDR1 is SGHNT and CDR2 YENEEA. V gave up 1 base and J gave up 7 bases, with 8 bases separating them. The CDR3 contains 12 residues. The CDR3 DNA follows: TGTGCCAGCAGCTTAGGCAGGGGTGAGCAGTACTTC. Translated, it gives CASSLGRGEQYF.

This chain joins TRBV15 and TRBJ1-6; tentative D call: TRBD1 (6 bases). This CDR3 has 18 residues. Germline-derived CDR1 and CDR2 are LNHNV and YYDKDF (reference sequence). The germline V and J ends were trimmed by 1 base and 0 bases, with 13 bases remaining between them. CDR3 coding DNA: TGTGCCACCAGCAGAGCGCAGGGGCAGAGCTCCTATAATTCACCCCTCCACTTT. This sequence encodes CATSRAQGQSSYNSPLHF. The full variable domain, rest sourced from reference TRBV15 and TRBJ1-6, is DAMVIQNPRYQVTQFGKPVTLSCSQTLNHNVMYWYQQKSSQAPKLLFHYYDKDFNNEADTPDNFQSRRPNTSFCFLDIRSPGLGDTAMYLCATSRAQGQSSYNSPLHFGNGTRLTVT.

The rearrangement joins TRBV5-6 to TRBJ1-2; the D gene is possibly TRBD1 (5 bases). There are 15 residues in the CDR3. V was pared by 1 base and J by 6 bases, with 16 bases between. Germline V lookup: CDR1 SGHDT, CDR2 YYEEEE. CDR3 region: CASSLRGRSRNGYTF. In DNA form, the CDR3 reads TGTGCCAGCAGCTTGCGGGGGAGATCGAGGAATGGCTACACCTTC.

The genes are TRBV9 and TRBJ1-1, with a weak D call TRBD1 (5 bases). With 1 base removed from V and 3 bases from J, the gap between germline ends came to 13 bases. Germline CDR1 SGDLS, CDR2 YYNGEE. The CDR3 has 15 residues. CDR3 in amino acids: CASSVNWGGDTEAFF. CDR3 bases: TGTGCCAGCAGCGTAAACTGGGGCGGGGACACTGAAGCTTTCTTT.

This clone has a handful of counts. The V call is TRBV6-1, the J call TRBJ2-3; tentatively, D is TRBD1 (6 bases). There are 15 residues in the CDR3. Between the trimmed V and J ends, which lost 2 bases and 6 bases, there was a span of 15 bases. Germline V gene lookup returns CDR1 MNHNS and CDR2 SASEGT. This chain's CDR3 is CASSEKGEPPDTQYF. The CDR3 nucleotides read TGTGCCAGCAGTGAAAAGGGGGAGCCCCCGGATACGCAGTATTTT.

The chain carries TRBV28 and TRBJ2-7; weak D call: TRBD1 (5 bases). The CDR3 is 14 residues long. Germline assignment: CDR1 MDHEN and CDR2 SYDVKM. V gave up 4 bases and J gave up 3 bases, with 13 bases separating them. As DNA, the CDR3 is TGTGCCAGCAGTTCCACAGGTAGTATCTACGAGCAGTACTTC. It is translated as CASSSTGSIYEQYF.

The genes are TRBV5-1 and TRBJ2-1, with a weak D call TRBD2 (5 bases). Germline V gene sequence: CDR1 SGHRS, CDR2 YFSETQ. The V end was cut by 4 bases, the J end by 8 bases, with 10 bases between. The CDR3 consists of 12 residues. The CDR3 coding sequence is TGCGCCAGCAGCCTCAGCGGCGATGAGCAGTTCTTC. Translating gives CASSLSGDEQFF.

The gene calls are TRBV7-2 and TRBJ2-3; maybe TRBD2 (6 bases). Germline V gene sequence: CDR1 SGHTA, CDR2 FQGNSA. This CDR3 contains 14 residues. V gave up 5 bases and J gave up 4 bases, with 13 bases separating them. CDR3 DNA: TGTGCCAGCAGCACCGACTCGGGGGCAGATACGCAGTATTTT. It codes for CASSTDSGADTQYF.

The rearrangement uses TRBV18 and TRBJ1-1; D gene uncertain. Looked up from germline, CDR1 is KGHSH and CDR2 is LQKENI. Trimming stripped 0 bases from V and 6 bases from J, with 5 bases between. The CDR3 length is 12 residues. CDR3 nucleotide sequence: TGTGCCAGCTCACCACCTGGCTCTGAAGCTTTCTTT. It translates to CASSPPGSEAFF.

This chain joins TRBV10-3 and TRBJ2-1; 7 bases match TRBD2. With V trimmed by 6 bases and J by 8 bases, 10 bases remained unmatched. The CDR3 has 14 amino acids. From germline, CDR1 is ENHRY and CDR2 SYGVKD. CDR3 residues: CAISTSDTPHEQFF. CDR3 bases: TGTGCCATCAGCACTAGCGATACACCCCATGAGCAGTTCTTC.

The chain couples TRBV2 to TRBJ2-7; the match to TRBD2 covers 9 bases. Germline V gene sequence: CDR1 SNHLY, CDR2 FYNNEI. V was clipped by 10 bases and J by 4 bases; unmatched bases: 11. This CDR3 spans 14 amino acids. The CDR3 region is CATTKSGGRYEQYF. The CDR3 DNA reads TGTGCCACAACTAAGAGCGGGGGGAGATACGAGCAGTACTTC.

This chain links TRBV21-1 with TRBJ1-2; the D call in the table, TRBD1, was not verified against the DNA. TRBV21-1 is a listed pseudogene. CDR3 length equals 17 residues. CDR3 DNA sequence: TGTGCCAGCAGCAAAAGGGATAGGGACAGGGATCATCGTGGCTACACCTTC. Residues: CASSKRDRDRDHRGYTF.

In the case of this clone: An end of the junction differs from the germline gene, which may be a read error. The CDR3 sequence: CASSQTKQGLDGYTF. The CDR3 DNA reads TGTGCCAGTAGCCAAACCAAACAGGGGTTGGATGGGTACACCTTC. The chain is built from TRBV19 and TRBJ1-2; 7 bases map to TRBD1. This CDR3 comprises 15 residues. The V gene's germline CDR1 is LNHDA and CDR2 SQIVND (reference sequence).

The CDR3 nucleotides read TGTGCCAGCAGCTGGCAGGGGACAGGGGTCGAGCAGTACTTC. It specifies CASSWQGTGVEQYF. The chain couples TRBV5-4 to TRBJ2-7, with 10 bases identical to TRBD1. Trimming removed 3 bases from V and 6 bases from J; junction bases left unmatched: 6. Looked up from germline, CDR1 is SGHNT and CDR2 is YYREEE (reference sequence). The CDR3 extends over 14 amino acids.

The chain has TRBV5-1 and TRBJ2-4; 11 nucleotides agree with TRBD2. This CDR3 has 15 residues. Germline V gives CDR1 SGHRS, CDR2 YFSETQ. Trimming took 1 base from V and 6 from J; bases not matched to a gene: 3. The CDR3 DNA follows: TGCGCCAGCAGCTTGCTAGCGGGAGGAAGAAACATTCAGTACTTC. It codes for CASSLLAGGRNIQYF. Full variable domain (missing parts from reference TRBV5-1 and TRBJ2-4): KAGVTQTPRYLIKTRGQQVTLSCSPISGHRSVSWYQQTPGQGLQFLFEYFSETQRNKGNFPGRFSGRQFSNSRSEMNVSTLELGDSALYLCASSLLAGGRNIQYFGAGTRLSVL.

V and J are TRBV4-3 and TRBJ1-6; D unresolved. V dropped 0 bases and J dropped 4 bases, with 10 bases sitting between them. The germline CDR1 and CDR2 sequences are LGHNA and YSLEER. The CDR3 totals 16 residues. CDR3 sequence reads: CASSQDGSGYNSPLHF. Written as DNA, the CDR3 is TGCGCCAGCAGCCAAGATGGGAGTGGGTATAATTCACCCCTCCACTTT.

V is TRBV5-5 and J is TRBJ1-2; 9 nucleotides align to TRBD1. V was pared by 3 bases and J by 8 bases, with 8 bases of the junction left unmatched. Germline V lookup: CDR1 SGHKS, CDR2 YYEKEE (reference sequence). The CDR3 loop spans 14 amino acids. CDR3 nucleotide sequence: TGTGCCAGCAGCTCACAGGGGGCGAGGCTGGGCTACACCTTC. This translates into CASSSQGARLGYTF. The full variable domain, completed using reference TRBV5-5 and TRBJ1-2, is DAGVTQSPTHLIKTRGQQVTLRCSPISGHKSVSWYQQVLGQGPQFIFQYYEKEERGRGNFPDRFSARQFPNYSSELNVNALLLGDSALYLCASSSQGARLGYTFGSGTRLTVV.

The chain has TRBV4-2 and TRBJ2-5; 7 bases are shared with TRBD2. The length of the CDR3 is 16 residues. Germline lookup yields CDR1 LGHNA and CDR2 YNFKEQ. V was pared by 1 base and J by 5 bases, with 10 bases of the junction left unmatched. CDR3 in DNA: TGTGCCAGCAGCCAAGGGGGGGACTACTGGTTGGAGACCCAGTACTTC. It encodes CASSQGGDYWLETQYF.

The genes are TRBV7-7 and TRBJ2-3, with 7 bases that match TRBD2. Trimming removed 5 bases from V and 8 bases from J; junction bases left unmatched: 7. The CDR3 length is 13 residues. Germline assignment: CDR1 SSHAT and CDR2 FNYEAQ (reference sequence). For the CDR3, the DNA is TGTGCCAGCAGCCCCTCGGCGGGGGTTACGCAGTATTTT. Translating it yields CASSPSAGVTQYF.

This clone was recorded many times. V and J are TRBV2 and TRBJ2-2; 11 nucleotides align to TRBD2. The V gene's germline CDR1 is SNHLY and CDR2 FYNNEI. The CDR3 totals 15 residues. The ends lost 3 bases at V and 6 bases at J; junction bases unmatched: 3. The CDR3 DNA is TGTGCCAGCAGTGACCTAGCGGGAGGACCCGGGGAGCTGTTTTTT. Protein sequence: CASSDLAGGPGELFF.

This rearrangement joins TRBV7-9 to TRBJ2-7, with D maybe TRBD2 (5 bases). The CDR3 extends over 14 amino acids. Trimming shortened V by 5 bases and J by 2 bases, and 13 bases separated the two germline ends. CDR1 is SEHNR, CDR2 FQNEAQ, per germline (reference sequence). The DNA of the CDR3 is TGTGCCAGCAGCCTCCGGGGTATTACCTACGAGCAGTACTTC. Encoded protein: CASSLRGITYEQYF.

The V gene is TRBV5-6, the J gene TRBJ2-1, with a possible D match to TRBD1 (6 bases). Germline assignment: CDR1 SGHDT and CDR2 YYEEEE. With 3 bases removed from V and 6 bases from J, the gap between germline ends came to 19 bases. This CDR3 region has 16 residues. In nucleotides, the CDR3 is TGTGCCAGCAGCTCACAGGGAACTTCTGGTAGCAATGAGCAGTTCTTC. This gives the protein CASSSQGTSGSNEQFF. Drawing the rest from reference TRBV5-6 and TRBJ2-1, the complete variable domain is DAGVTQSPTHLIKTRGQQVTLRCSPKSGHDTVSWYQQALGQGPQFIFQYYEEEERQRGNFPDRFSGHQFPNYSSELNVNALLLGDSALYLCASSSQGTSGSNEQFFGPGTRLTVL.

This sequence joins TRBV7-9 and TRBJ2-7; 9 bases align to TRBD1. Germline V CDR1 and CDR2: SEHNR, FQNEAQ (reference sequence). The length of the CDR3 is 16 residues. The junction had 12 bases not matched to a gene; V was cut back by 7 bases and J by 2 bases. The CDR3 nucleotides read TGTGCCAGCAACCCGGGTTGGGGACAGGGACCCTACGAGCAGTACTTC. Amino acid sequence: CASNPGWGQGPYEQYF.

This clone showed up just once. V and J are TRBV11-2 and TRBJ2-7, with 7 bases aligning to TRBD2. Trimming at V came to 1 base and at J to 2 bases, leaving 2 bases not matched to a gene. Germline V lookup: CDR1 SGHAT, CDR2 FQNNGV. CDR3 length: 14 residues. The CDR3 loop reads CASSLASGTYEQYF. As DNA, the CDR3 is TGTGCCAGCAGCTTAGCTAGCGGCACCTACGAGCAGTACTTC.

As to this clone: The junction differs from germline at one of its ends, possibly a read error. This CDR3 reads CANSYSPHQQGGTQYF. CDR3 coding DNA: TGTGCCAACAGTTACTCGCCTCACCAGCAGGGTGGAACGCAGTATTTT. The chain has TRBV6-5 and TRBJ2-3, with D maybe TRBD1 (5 bases). The CDR3 covers 16 residues. Germline V gene sequence: CDR1 MNHEY, CDR2 SVGAGI.

This clone was observed a handful of times. The V call is TRBV13, the J call TRBJ1-1; the D gene is possibly TRBD1 (5 bases). CDR3 length: 13 residues. V lost 6 bases, J lost 2 bases, and 10 bases lay in between. From germline, CDR1 is PRHDT and CDR2 FYEKMQ (reference sequence). CDR3 amino acids: CASRVGGNTEAFF. The CDR3 nucleotides read TGTGCCAGCAGAGTCGGGGGAAACACTGAAGCTTTCTTT. The full variable domain, its missing parts supplied by reference TRBV13 and TRBJ1-1, is AAGVIQSPRHLIKEKRETATLKCYPIPRHDTVYWYQQGPGQDPQFLISFYEKMQSDKGSIPDRFSAQQFSDYHSELNMSSLELGDSALYFCASRVGGNTEAFFGQGTRLTVV.

The chain carries TRBV7-8 and TRBJ2-1, with D possibly being TRBD2 (6 bases). The length of the CDR3 is 17 residues. Trimming cost V 6 bases and J 8 bases, with 26 bases left between them. Germline CDR1 SGHVS, CDR2 FQNEAQ. CDR3 sequence (DNA): TGTGCCAGCAGGCACCGGAGTTGGGAGGCCACTTGGGATGAGCAGTTCTTC. It codes for CASRHRSWEATWDEQFF.